This T cell receptor beta chain appears in the sequencing data of a study of T cells after yellow fever vaccination. Turning to the study itself: Each low-cell-number fraction was prepared by means of SMART-Seq v4 Ultra Low Input.

TCRdb redid the calling of the 5' RACE reads with MiXCR, one entry per CDR3 protein. The sample has nearly 300,000 distinct CDR3 sequences, around 10% seen once. Turning to this clonotype: Its antigen is not identified.

General study points: Most primary-vaccination clones recurred post-booster (roughly 96% CD4, roughly 91% CD8).

The CDR3 length is 15 residues. V gave up 6 bases and J gave up 2 bases; unmatched junction bases: 4. CDR1 MNHNS and CDR2 SASEGT come from the germline V gene. The TCR comes from a young man who received the YFV17D yellow fever vaccine. Sequencing used CD4+ T cells sorted from PBMCs, obtained 5 days after the yellow fever booster vaccination. The chain has TRBV6-1 and TRBJ2-6; 7 bases agree with TRBD1. The DNA for the CDR3 is TGTGCCAGCAGGAACGACAGGGCTGGGGCCAACGTCCTGACTTTC. Its translation: CASRNDRAGANVLTF.